This TCR beta chain was sequenced during a study of blood T cell repertoires in COVID-19. This CDR3 is 17 amino acids long. Trimming stripped 2 bases from V and 4 bases from J, with 20 bases between. Generated by immunoSEQ multiplex PCR, the TCRdb table keeps only in-frame clones and is missing some. The table includes about 200,000 clones, about 84% detected once. Only a few counts were recorded for this clone. The sample was PBMCs or T cells enriched from blood (not recorded which). The receptor's source is a woman aged 40 to 55 with acute COVID-19. The chain combines TRBV23-1 with TRBJ1-1; D gene uncertain. TRBV23-1 is known as an ORF, though its function is uncertain. The CDR3 DNA is TGCGCCAGCAGTCAACCGGAAATAGGGAGTCCGAGCACTGAAGCTTTCTTT. Translating it yields CASSQPEIGSPSTEAFF.